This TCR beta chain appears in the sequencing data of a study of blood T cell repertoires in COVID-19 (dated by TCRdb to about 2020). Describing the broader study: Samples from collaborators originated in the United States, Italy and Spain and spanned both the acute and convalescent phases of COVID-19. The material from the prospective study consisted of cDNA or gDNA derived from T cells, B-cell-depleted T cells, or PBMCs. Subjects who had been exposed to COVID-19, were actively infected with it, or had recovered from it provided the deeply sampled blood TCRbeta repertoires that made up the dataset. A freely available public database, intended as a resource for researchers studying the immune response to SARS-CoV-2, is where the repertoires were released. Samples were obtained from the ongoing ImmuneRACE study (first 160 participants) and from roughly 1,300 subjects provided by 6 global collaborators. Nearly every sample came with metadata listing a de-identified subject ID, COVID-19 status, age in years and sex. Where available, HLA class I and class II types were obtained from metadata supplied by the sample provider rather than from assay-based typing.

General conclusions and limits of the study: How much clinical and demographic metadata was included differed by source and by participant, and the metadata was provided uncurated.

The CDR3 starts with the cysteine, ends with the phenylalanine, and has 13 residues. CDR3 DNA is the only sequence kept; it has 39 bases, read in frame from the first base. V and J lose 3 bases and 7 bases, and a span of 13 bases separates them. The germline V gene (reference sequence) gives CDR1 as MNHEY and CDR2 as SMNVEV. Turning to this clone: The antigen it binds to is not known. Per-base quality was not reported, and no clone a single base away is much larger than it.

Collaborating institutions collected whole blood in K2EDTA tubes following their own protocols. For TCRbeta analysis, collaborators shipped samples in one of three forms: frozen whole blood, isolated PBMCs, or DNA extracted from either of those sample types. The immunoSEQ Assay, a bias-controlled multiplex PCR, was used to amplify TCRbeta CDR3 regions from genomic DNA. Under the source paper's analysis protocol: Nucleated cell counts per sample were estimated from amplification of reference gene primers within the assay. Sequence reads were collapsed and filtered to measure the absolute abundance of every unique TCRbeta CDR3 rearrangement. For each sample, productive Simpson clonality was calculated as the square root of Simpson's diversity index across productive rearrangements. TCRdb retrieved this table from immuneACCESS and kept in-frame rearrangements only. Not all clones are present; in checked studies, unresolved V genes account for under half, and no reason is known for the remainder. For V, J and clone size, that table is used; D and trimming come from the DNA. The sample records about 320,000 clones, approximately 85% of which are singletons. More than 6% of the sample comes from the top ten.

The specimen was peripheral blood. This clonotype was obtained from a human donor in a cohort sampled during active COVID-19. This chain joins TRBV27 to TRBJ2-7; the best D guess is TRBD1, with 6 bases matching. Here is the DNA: TGTGCCAGCAGTTTGTTGGCCCAGGGGGAGCAGTACTTC. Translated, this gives CASSLLAQGEQYF.